This entry concerns a single T cell receptor beta chain. The antigen is not known. Researchers reported that TCR beta cDNA libraries carried unique molecular identifiers. The source material, roughly 0.85 to 10 million T cells, gave rise to roughly 500,000 cDNA molecules. One entry per CDR3 protein, called by TCRdb with MiXCR from the PCR reads. The sample lists hundreds of thousands of distinct CDR3 sequences, around 27% occurring once. These data come from a study of post-analysis software for immune sequencing data. The wider study: In terms of disease course, relapsing-remitting, secondary progressive and progressive-relapsing multiple sclerosis were included. Study results and caveats: Batch-mates among the samples co-clustered strongly by F measure. In patients, a few TRBV segments were more frequent than in controls, with TRBV5-6, TRBV5-1 and TRBV20-1 among them. People with multiple sclerosis had a significantly lower normalized Chao1 diversity than controls did.

The CDR3 loop spans 14 amino acids. The ends were cut back, 4 bases at V and 2 bases at J, with 15 bases in the middle. Germline V gene sequence: CDR1 SQVTM, CDR2 ANQGSEA. The V call is TRBV29-1, the J call TRBJ2-7; D is unresolved. Sequencing was done on a sample of blood. The clonotype comes from a girl aged 5-17 years with multiple sclerosis. The CDR3 DNA is TGCAGCGTTGTCATGTCGACCTTAACCTACGAGCAGTACTTC. As protein: CSVVMSTLTYEQYF.